One sample yielded the 23 T cell receptor beta chains listed below, sequenced in a study of control samples from healthy donors and cancer patients. Using immunoSEQ multiplex PCR, the repertoire was profiled, and TCRdb retains in-frame clones only, with some absent. Among roughly 39,000 clones, 80% to 95% were seen once, and the ten largest hold around 3.9%. Material: blood. The source is a woman aged 50 to 60 in good health.

This chain uses TRBV29-1 with TRBJ1-1; D is undetermined. Germline values: CDR1 SQVTM, CDR2 ANQGSEA. V gave up 3 bases and J gave up 11 bases, with 13 bases separating them. The CDR3 is 11 residues long. CDR3 sequence: CSVDSISRAFF. CDR3 nucleotides: TGCAGCGTTGATTCGATTTCGAGGGCTTTCTTT.

J is TRBJ2-5 and V is TRBV2, with D uncertain. CDR1 and CDR2 (germline): SNHLY, FYNNEI. This CDR3 spans 14 amino acids. The V end lost 8 bases, the J end lost 7 bases, and 20 bases lay between the germline ends. CDR3 nucleotides: TGTGCCAGCCGATCTACGGAAGGGTTAGGGACCCAGTACTTC. It translates to CASRSTEGLGTQYF.

CDR3 sequence: CASSLIIAGGSTDTQYF. The CDR3 DNA reads TGTGCCAGCAGCTTAATTATCGCGGGGGGATCCACAGATACGCAGTATTTT. The rearrangement uses TRBV7-8 and TRBJ2-3; 8 bases are shared with TRBD2. The V gene's germline CDR1 is SGHVS and CDR2 FQNEAQ. CDR3 length: 17 residues. The J segment lost 2 bases and the V segment lost 2 bases, leaving 9 bases of the junction unmatched. The full variable domain, rest sourced from reference TRBV7-8 and TRBJ2-3, is GAGVSQSPRYKVAKRGQDVALRCDPISGHVSLFWYQQALGQGPEFLTYFQNEAQLDKSGLPSDRFFAERPEGSVSTLKIQRTQQEDSAVYLCASSLIIAGGSTDTQYFGPGTRLTVL.

The CDR3 region is CASRVGGDTGELFF. CDR3 nucleotide sequence: TGTGCCAGCAGGGTTGGAGGGGACACCGGGGAGCTGTTTTTT. V is TRBV6-5 and J is TRBJ2-2; tentative D call: TRBD2 (6 bases). The V end lost 6 bases, the J end lost 3 bases, and 11 bases lay between the germline ends. The CDR3 consists of 14 residues. From germline, CDR1 is MNHEY and CDR2 SVGAGI.

The rearrangement links TRBV10-3 to TRBJ1-2; D ambiguous. V dropped 3 bases and J dropped 6 bases, with 17 bases sitting between them. Germline V gives CDR1 ENHRY, CDR2 SYGVKD. The CDR3 loop spans 15 amino acids. The CDR3 sequence is CAISDQAGRNNGYTF. Here the CDR3 DNA reads TGTGCCATCAGTGATCAGGCGGGTAGGAATAATGGCTACACCTTC.

The V and J genes are TRBV28 and TRBJ2-3; D tentatively reads TRBD1 or TRBD2 (6 bases each). Germline V gene lookup returns CDR1 MDHEN and CDR2 SYDVKM. V was pared by 8 bases and J by 6 bases, with 15 bases between. CDR3 length: 13 residues. The CDR3 coding sequence is TGTGCCAGCCTAAGGGGGGACCGGGATACGCAGTATTTT. Translated: CASLRGDRDTQYF.

The CDR3: CASRYSGTPNTGELFF. CDR3 in DNA: TGTGCCAGCAGGTATTCCGGGACACCGAACACCGGGGAGCTGTTTTTT. This chain links TRBV7-9 with TRBJ2-2; a weak D match, TRBD1 (6 bases). V was clipped by 6 bases and J by 0 bases, with 14 bases between them. The CDR3 contains 16 residues. The V gene's germline CDR1 is SEHNR and CDR2 FQNEAQ (reference sequence).

The rearrangement joins TRBV18 to TRBJ1-3; D remains unclear. The CDR3 runs 15 residues. V was clipped by 3 bases and J by 4 bases, with 13 bases between them. The V gene's germline CDR1 is KGHSH and CDR2 LQKENI. The CDR3 loop is CASSPGRLEGNTIYF. The CDR3 DNA is TGTGCCAGCTCACCGGGAAGGCTTGAAGGAAACACCATATATTTT.

This chain links TRBV28 with TRBJ1-2; D is uncertain. V was shortened by 3 bases and J by 7 bases, with 9 bases between the two germline ends. Germline V CDR1 and CDR2: MDHEN, SYDVKM. The CDR3 is 12 amino acids. CDR3 amino acids: CASSLRVGGYTF. The DNA for the CDR3 is TGTGCCAGCAGTTTGCGGGTCGGTGGCTACACCTTC.

The V and J genes are TRBV10-3 and TRBJ1-1; D gene ambiguous. Germline V lookup: CDR1 ENHRY, CDR2 SYGVKD. The CDR3 length is 13 residues. V lost 8 bases to trimming and J lost 2 bases, with 12 bases between them. CDR3 nucleotides: TGTGCCATCCAAGAGATGGAAAACACTGAAGCTTTCTTT. Translation gives CAIQEMENTEAFF.

The chain has TRBV7-2 and TRBJ2-1; 16 bases line up with TRBD2. J was trimmed by 7 bases and V by 3 bases; bases with no gene match: 3. The CDR3 spans 16 residues. Per germline, CDR1 SGHTA and CDR2 FQGNSA. The DNA for the CDR3 is TGTGCCAGCAGCTTCGCGGGACTAGCGGGGGGGAATGAGCAGTTCTTC. Translated: CASSFAGLAGGNEQFF. Supplemented by reference TRBV7-2 and TRBJ2-1, the full variable domain reads GAGVSQSPSNKVTEKGKDVELRCDPISGHTALYWYRQSLGQGLEFLIYFQGNSAPDKSGLPSDRFSAERTGGSVSTLTIQRTQQEDSAVYLCASSFAGLAGGNEQFFGPGTRLTVL.

The V and J genes are TRBV19 and TRBJ2-3, with TRBD1 matching over 11 bases. Germline trimming cut 4 bases from V and 6 bases from J; bases unmatched to any gene: 3. Germline V CDR1 and CDR2: LNHDA, SQIVND (reference sequence). The CDR3 runs 14 residues. In DNA form, the CDR3 reads TGTGCCAGTAGTACGGGACAGGGGGTGGATACGCAGTATTTT. It translates to CASSTGQGVDTQYF.

The chain couples TRBV5-4 to TRBJ1-2, with D possibly TRBD1 on 5 matching bases. Germline V gives CDR1 SGHNT, CDR2 YYREEE (reference sequence). The CDR3 is 15 amino acids. Trimming took off 2 bases at V and 4 bases at J, with 15 bases between the two ends. CDR3 amino acids: CASSFRAQGPYGYTF. For the CDR3, the DNA is TGTGCCAGCAGCTTTCGGGCCCAGGGCCCCTATGGCTACACCTTC.

This sequence joins TRBV11-3 and TRBJ1-6; no reliable D call. CDR3 size: 15 residues. V lost 10 bases to trimming and J lost 6 bases, with 19 bases between them. Germline-derived CDR1 and CDR2 are SGHNT and YENEEA. CDR3 in amino acids: CAKNWEGNSNSPLHF. The CDR3 DNA reads TGTGCCAAAAACTGGGAGGGTAACAGTAATTCACCCCTCCACTTT.

J is TRBJ2-7 and V is TRBV4-2, with 11 bases matching TRBD2. V shed 3 bases, J shed 6 bases, and the junction held 7 bases outside the gene matches. This CDR3 spans 15 amino acids. Germline V gives CDR1 LGHNA, CDR2 YNFKEQ. The CDR3 DNA follows: TGTGCCAGCAGCCAGAAGGGGCTAGCGGGGGGCGAGCAGTACTTC. Translation gives CASSQKGLAGGEQYF.

As to this clone: One end of the junction fails to match germline, which may point to a read error. For the CDR3, the DNA is TGTGCCAGCGCGGAGTCTAGCTATCAGCCCCAGCATTTT. It encodes CASAESSYQPQHF. The chain combines TRBV11-2 with TRBJ1-5; D unclear. Germline CDR1 SGHAT, CDR2 FQNNGV. The CDR3 runs 13 residues.

The genes are TRBV19 and TRBJ2-7; 7 nucleotides line up with TRBD2. Looked up from germline, CDR1 is LNHDA and CDR2 is SQIVND (reference sequence). There are 14 residues in the CDR3. Trimming cost V 4 bases and J 2 bases; bases outside gene matches: 5. The CDR3 region is CASSTRTRTYEQYF. The CDR3 bases are TGTGCCAGTAGTACCCGGACTAGAACCTACGAGCAGTACTTC.

The chain joins TRBV29-1 to TRBJ1-1; D is ambiguous. V was clipped by 4 bases and J by 4 bases, with 16 bases between them. The CDR3 is 14 amino acids. Germline CDR1 is SQVTM and CDR2 is ANQGSEA. The CDR3 DNA reads TGCAGCGTTGTGAGTGGGCGGGGTGCCACTGAAGCTTTCTTT. It codes for CSVVSGRGATEAFF.

The chain links TRBV5-6 to TRBJ1-6, with no clear D. Germline CDR1 and CDR2: SGHDT and YYEEEE. The CDR3 spans 14 residues. V was clipped by 1 base and J by 7 bases, with 9 bases between them. The CDR3 DNA sequence: TGTGCCAGCAGCTTGAAAATAGCCAATTCACCCCTCCACTTT. Protein: CASSLKIANSPLHF.

The chain is built from TRBV2 and TRBJ2-7, with D hard to call. This CDR3 spans 12 amino acids. V gave up 6 bases and J gave up 2 bases, with 8 bases separating them. From germline, CDR1 is SNHLY and CDR2 FYNNEI. The CDR3 loop reads CASSTAPYEQYF. The CDR3 nucleotides are TGTGCCAGCAGCACAGCCCCCTACGAGCAGTACTTC.

In its sample, this clone was seen a few times. The chain recombines TRBV4-2 with TRBJ2-1, with TRBD2 identical over 9 bases. Trimming cost V 0 bases and J 4 bases; bases outside gene matches: 4. Germline-derived CDR1 and CDR2 are LGHNA and YNFKEQ. The CDR3 has 16 residues. The CDR3 region has the DNA TGTGCCAGCAGCCAAGATGTACTAGCGGGTTACAATGAGCAGTTCTTC. The encoded protein is CASSQDVLAGYNEQFF.

The chain links TRBV6-2 or TRBV6-3 to TRBJ1-5, with D possibly TRBD1 on 5 matching bases. Germline V gene data show CDR1 as MNHEY and CDR2 as SVGEGT. The germline V and J ends were trimmed by 5 bases and 1 base, with 12 bases remaining between them. The CDR3 is made up of 15 amino acids. The CDR3 spells CASSEGFGSNQPQHF. For the CDR3, the DNA is TGTGCCAGCAGTGAGGGGTTTGGCAGCAATCAGCCCCAGCATTTT.

The chain has TRBV19 and TRBJ1-4; D gene unclear. Trimming cost V 7 bases and J 0 bases, with 15 bases left between them. The CDR3 runs 16 residues. In germline, CDR1 is LNHDA, CDR2 SQIVND (reference sequence). CDR3 protein: CASTPPGRSTNEKLFF. The CDR3 DNA reads as TGTGCCAGTACCCCCCCCGGACGGTCAACTAATGAAAAACTGTTTTTT.